This T cell receptor (beta chain) was retrieved from a study of T cell responses to AZD1222 COVID-19 vaccine. Whole-study findings and limits: Nearly half of the spike-specific TCRs reportedly recognize variant regions that carry no mutations. Donors were largely white British and mainly female; clonal diversity was possibly underestimated. None of the repertoires were sampled until the peak T cell response had passed. With dominance at 160-218 and 743-854, vaccine-associated CD4 TCRs spanned spike.

Assay used: immunoSEQ multiplex PCR; TCRdb lists only in-frame clones, some missing. Of around 94,000 clones listed, 85% are singletons. Points on this clone: Antigen: not known.

Germline CDR1 ENHRY, CDR2 SYGVKD. With V trimmed by 8 bases and J by 5 bases, 6 bases remained unmatched. The CDR3 has 16 amino acids. Sequencing was performed on peripheral blood, taken 28 days after the second AZD1222 dose. The TCR originated in an adult who received the AZD1222 COVID-19 vaccine. This chain joins TRBV10-3 and TRBJ2-2; 15 bases match TRBD2. CDR3 bases: TGTGCCATCGCCCCAGGACTAGCGGGGGGGACCGGGGAGCTGTTTTTT. Encoded protein: CAIAPGLAGGTGELFF.